The 13 T cell receptor beta chains in this list originate from one sample, sequenced in a study of post-analysis software for immune sequencing data. Their specific antigens are unknown. Study results and limitations: Patients carried roughly five TRBV segments more frequently than controls did, and TRBV5-6, TRBV5-1 and TRBV20-1 were among them.

Incorporated into the TCR beta cDNA libraries were unique molecular identifiers, which served to reduce PCR and sequencing biases. Each CDR3 protein is one row after TCRdb ran MiXCR on the PCR reads. This table holds around 250,000 distinct CDR3 sequences, about 38% found once. The specimen was blood. The receptors originated from a girl aged 10-17 years with multiple sclerosis.

Ten or more counts support this clonotype. J is TRBJ2-1 and V is TRBV2; no clear D. The V end was cut by 6 bases, the J end by 4 bases, with 13 bases between. This CDR3 has 14 amino acids. Germline V CDR1 and CDR2: SNHLY, FYNNEI. CDR3: CASSGRRGYNEQFF. CDR3 DNA: TGTGCCAGCAGCGGAAGGCGCGGATACAATGAGCAGTTCTTC.

The chain carries TRBV7-2 and TRBJ2-6; 7 nucleotides agree with TRBD1. V lost 5 bases, J lost 4 bases, and 8 bases stayed unmatched. Germline-derived CDR1 and CDR2 are SGHTA and FQGNSA. The CDR3 length is 16 residues. CDR3 loop: CASSRPTGIGANVLTF. CDR3 nucleotides: TGTGCCAGCAGCCGCCCGACAGGGATCGGGGCCAACGTCCTGACTTTC.

This clonotype was detected ten times or more. V usage is TRBV9 and J usage is TRBJ2-5, with D perhaps matching TRBD2 (6 bases). This CDR3 region has 16 residues. Germline CDR1 is SGDLS and CDR2 is YYNGEE. V dropped 0 bases and J dropped 2 bases, with 14 bases sitting between them. The CDR3 DNA reads as TGTGCCAGCAGCGTAGAATACGGGAGCGGTCAAGAGACCCAGTACTTC. Its translation: CASSVEYGSGQETQYF.

This clonotype was recorded many times. This rearrangement joins TRBV28 to TRBJ2-1, with TRBD2 identical over 10 bases. Trimming took 4 bases from V and 3 from J; bases not matched to a gene: 9. The CDR3 has 17 residues. In germline, CDR1 is MDHEN, CDR2 SYDVKM. CDR3 in DNA: TGTGCCAGCAGTTCCCCGGGACTAGCGAGAGTCTACAATGAGCAGTTCTTC. Translating it yields CASSSPGLARVYNEQFF. The full variable domain, its missing parts supplied by reference TRBV28 and TRBJ2-1, is DVKVTQSSRYLVKRTGEKVFLECVQDMDHENMFWYRQDPGLGLRLIYFSYDVKMKEKGDIPEGYSVSREKKERFSLILESASTNQTSMYLCASSSPGLARVYNEQFFGPGTRLTVL.

This clonotype was found a few times. This chain links TRBV12-3 or TRBV12-4 with TRBJ2-3; 9 nucleotides match TRBD2. This CDR3 region has 16 residues. The V and J ends lost 1 base and 4 bases, in that order; junction bases with no gene match: 6. CDR3 DNA: TGTGCCAGCAGTTTAGGCGATAGCGGGGGCGCAGATACGCAGTATTTT. Residues: CASSLGDSGGADTQYF.

The J gene is TRBJ2-7, the V gene TRBV19; TRBD2 aligns across 8 bases. The trim removed 10 bases at V and 3 bases at J, leaving 11 bases unmatched. Germline CDR1 is LNHDA and CDR2 is SQIVND (reference sequence). The CDR3 totals 14 residues. CDR3 protein: CATRAAGGGYEQYF. The CDR3 nucleotides read TGTGCCACCAGGGCTGCGGGAGGAGGCTACGAGCAGTACTTC.

The gene calls are TRBV7-8 and TRBJ1-3, with D unclear. CDR1 SGHVS and CDR2 FQNEAQ come from the germline V gene. CDR3 length: 13 residues. V shed 5 bases and J shed 4 bases, with 9 bases lying between them. DNA for the CDR3: TGTGCCAGCAGCACGACGGACGGAAACACCATATATTTT. Translating gives CASSTTDGNTIYF. Filled out from reference TRBV7-8 and TRBJ1-3, the complete variable domain reads GAGVSQSPRYKVAKRGQDVALRCDPISGHVSLFWYQQALGQGPEFLTYFQNEAQLDKSGLPSDRFFAERPEGSVSTLKIQRTQQEDSAVYLCASSTTDGNTIYFGEGSWLTVV.

The V call is TRBV5-1, the J call TRBJ2-1; D may be TRBD1 or TRBD2 (5 bases each). The CDR3 totals 20 residues. V lost 3 bases and J lost 4, with 29 bases in between. Per germline, CDR1 SGHRS and CDR2 YFSETQ. The CDR3 protein is CASSWTTKPERGRVYNEQFF. The CDR3 bases are TGCGCCAGCAGCTGGACAACAAAACCAGAGCGTGGGAGAGTATACAATGAGCAGTTCTTC.

A few counts support this clonotype. V is TRBV5-5 and J is TRBJ2-1; perhaps TRBD1 as D (5 bases). The CDR3 spans 14 residues. The germline V and J ends were trimmed by 2 bases and 7 bases, with 13 bases remaining between them. Germline V CDR1 and CDR2: SGHKS, YYEKEE (reference sequence). This CDR3 reads CASSFQDIINEQFF. For the CDR3, the DNA is TGTGCCAGCAGCTTCCAGGACATAATTAATGAGCAGTTCTTC.

On this clonotype: A much larger clone sits a single nucleotide away, making a read error possible. The chain has TRBV6-8 and TRBJ1-2; D not resolved. Germline V gene lookup returns CDR1 MNHGY and CDR2 SAAAGT. CDR3 length equals 14 residues. The germline V and J ends were trimmed by 4 bases and 6 bases, with 15 bases remaining between them. The CDR3 nucleotides read TGTGCCAGCAGTTCATTCCATAACACCCATGGCTACACCTTC. Translating gives CASSSFHNTHGYTF.

This clonotype was counted only a few times. The chain couples TRBV28 to TRBJ1-5; D is unresolved. The ends were cut back, 3 bases at V and 3 bases at J, with 6 bases in the middle. The CDR3 has 13 residues. Germline assignment: CDR1 MDHEN and CDR2 SYDVKM. The CDR3 loop is CASSLQYNQPQHF. In DNA form, the CDR3 reads TGTGCCAGCAGTTTGCAGTACAATCAGCCCCAGCATTTT.

This clonotype appeared many times. V gene TRBV12-3 or TRBV12-4 combines with J gene TRBJ2-1, with D perhaps TRBD1 or TRBD2 (5 bases each). The CDR3 contains 13 residues. The V end lost 6 bases, the J end lost 7 bases, and 13 bases lay between the germline ends. The chain's CDR3 is CASSPGARNEQFF. The CDR3 DNA reads TGTGCCAGCAGCCCCGGGGCCCGGAATGAGCAGTTCTTC.

This clonotype has at least ten counts. The chain's CDR3 is CSARSGNIQYF. The CDR3, as DNA: TGCAGTGCTAGAAGTGGAAACATTCAGTACTTC. The chain is built from TRBV20-1 and TRBJ2-4; D unresolved. V was clipped by 2 bases and J by 6 bases, with 5 bases between them. The CDR3 is made up of 11 amino acids. Germline-derived CDR1 and CDR2 are DFQATT and SNEGSKA (reference sequence).